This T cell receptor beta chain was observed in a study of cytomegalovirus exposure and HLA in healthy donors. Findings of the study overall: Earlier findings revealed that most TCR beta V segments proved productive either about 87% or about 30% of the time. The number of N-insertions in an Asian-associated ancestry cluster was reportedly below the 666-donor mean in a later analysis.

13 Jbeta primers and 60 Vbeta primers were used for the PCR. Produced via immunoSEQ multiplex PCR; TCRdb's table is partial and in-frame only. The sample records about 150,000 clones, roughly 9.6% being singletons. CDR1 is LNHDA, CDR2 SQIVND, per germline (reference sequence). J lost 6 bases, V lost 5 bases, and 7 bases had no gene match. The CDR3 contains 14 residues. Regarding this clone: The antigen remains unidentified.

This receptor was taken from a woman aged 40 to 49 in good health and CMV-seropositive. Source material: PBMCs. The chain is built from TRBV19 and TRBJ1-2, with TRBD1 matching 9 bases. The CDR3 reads CASSFEQGAHGYTF. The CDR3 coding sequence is TGTGCCAGTAGTTTTGAACAGGGGGCGCATGGCTACACCTTC. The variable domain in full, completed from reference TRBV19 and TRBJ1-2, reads DGGITQSPKYLFRKEGQNVTLSCEQNLNHDAMYWYRQDPGQGLRLIYYSQIVNDFQKGDIAEGYSVSREKKESFPLTVTSAQKNPTAFYLCASSFEQGAHGYTFGSGTRLTVV.